The 23 T cell receptor beta chains given below trace back to one sample, sequenced in a study of siplizumab effects on memory and regulatory T cells. Libraries were prepared by immunoSEQ multiplex PCR; TCRdb keeps only in-frame clonotypes and omits some of them. The sample has roughly 120,000 clones, 92% seen once; the top ten hold approximately 1.3%. Specimen: CD4+ T cells sorted from blood. These receptor sequences come from a human donor in good health.

This clone appeared once. The chain employs TRBV5-1 and TRBJ2-5; 12 bases are shared with TRBD2. V lost 9 bases, J lost 5 bases, and 8 bases stayed unmatched. CDR3 length: 14 residues. The germline V gene encodes CDR1 SGHRS and CDR2 YFSETQ. The CDR3 loop reads CATSSGGARETQYF. CDR3 nucleotides: TGCGCCACTTCTAGCGGGGGGGCACGGGAGACCCAGTACTTC.

The rearrangement uses TRBV5-5 and TRBJ1-1; D gene ambiguous. The germline V gene encodes CDR1 SGHKS and CDR2 YYEKEE (reference sequence). There are 14 residues in the CDR3. Trimming left V 3 bases short and J 0 bases short, with 9 bases between. The DNA for the CDR3 is TGTGCCAGCAGCTGGAGGGCAATGAACACTGAAGCTTTCTTT. Amino acids: CASSWRAMNTEAFF.

This chain joins TRBV19 and TRBJ2-3; D call uncertain. Germline assignment: CDR1 LNHDA and CDR2 SQIVND (reference sequence). V was trimmed by 5 bases and J by 0 bases, leaving 15 bases between them. The CDR3 contains 16 residues. CDR3 region: CASSSEIGPSTDTQYF. The CDR3 DNA reads as TGTGCCAGTAGTTCCGAGATAGGTCCGAGCACAGATACGCAGTATTTT.

V usage is TRBV5-1 and J usage is TRBJ2-5; TRBD1 agrees at 9 bases. The CDR3 consists of 15 residues. Germline V lookup: CDR1 SGHRS, CDR2 YFSETQ. After removal of 4 bases from V and 1 base from J, the junction contained 5 bases not matched to a gene. The CDR3 loop is CASSLRQGGQETQYF. DNA for the CDR3: TGCGCCAGCAGCCTCAGACAGGGGGGCCAAGAGACCCAGTACTTC.

This sequence joins TRBV29-1 and TRBJ2-1; D might be TRBD2 (6 bases). The CDR3 is made up of 11 amino acids. V lost 6 bases and J lost 6, with 9 bases in between. CDR1 is SQVTM, CDR2 ANQGSEA, per germline. CDR3 DNA: TGCAGCGTGATGACTAGCAATGAGCAGTTCTTC. The encoded protein is CSVMTSNEQFF.

V and J are TRBV10-3 and TRBJ1-1, with D perhaps TRBD1 (5 bases). CDR3 length equals 11 residues. Germline values: CDR1 ENHRY, CDR2 SYGVKD. V was pared by 6 bases and J by 10 bases, with 12 bases between. The chain's CDR3 is CAIRAPTGAFF. The CDR3 DNA reads TGTGCCATCAGAGCCCCCACAGGAGCTTTCTTT.

The chain is built from TRBV7-9 and TRBJ2-3, with TRBD1 matching 7 bases. Per germline, CDR1 SEHNR and CDR2 FQNEAQ (reference sequence). V dropped 3 bases and J dropped 6; count of bases not matched to a gene: 3. CDR3 length: 13 residues. Here the CDR3 reads CASSFQGEDTQYF. The CDR3 nucleotides are TGTGCCAGCAGCTTCCAGGGGGAGGATACGCAGTATTTT.

The J gene is TRBJ2-3, the V gene TRBV6-5; D is unresolved. The V end lost 3 bases, the J end lost 4 bases, and 11 bases lay between the germline ends. The CDR3 has 14 amino acids. Germline-derived CDR1 and CDR2 are MNHEY and SVGAGI. CDR3 residues: CASSYNGSPDTQYF. The CDR3 nucleotides are TGTGCCAGCAGTTATAATGGGTCCCCAGATACGCAGTATTTT.

The rearrangement links TRBV10-3 to TRBJ2-5, with D tentatively TRBD2 (5 bases). The CDR3 length is 15 residues. The V gene lost 4 bases and the J gene lost 5 bases, with 17 bases spanning the gap. From germline, CDR1 is ENHRY and CDR2 SYGVKD. The CDR3 is CAISAFSGIEETQYF. DNA for the CDR3: TGTGCCATCAGTGCTTTCTCGGGAATCGAGGAGACCCAGTACTTC.

The chain carries TRBV2 and TRBJ2-3; D gene ambiguous. In germline, CDR1 is SNHLY, CDR2 FYNNEI. CDR3 length: 12 residues. Between the trimmed V and J ends, which lost 7 bases and 4 bases, there was a span of 9 bases. The CDR3 is CASIKPPDTQYF. The CDR3, as DNA: TGTGCCAGCATCAAGCCCCCAGATACGCAGTATTTT.

The genes are TRBV27 and TRBJ2-5; TRBD1 aligns across 9 bases. This CDR3 comprises 15 residues. Germline V gene lookup returns CDR1 MNHEY and CDR2 SMNVEV (reference sequence). V was clipped by 5 bases and J by 4 bases; unmatched bases: 8. The CDR3 spells CASSPGTGKAETQYF. The CDR3, as DNA: TGTGCCAGCAGTCCCGGGACAGGGAAGGCAGAGACCCAGTACTTC.

The chain carries TRBV7-9 and TRBJ1-4, with a weak D call TRBD1 (6 bases). The CDR3 has 17 amino acids. Trimming shortened V by 2 bases and J by 2 bases, and 15 bases separated the two germline ends. Germline CDR1 reads SEHNR; CDR2 reads FQNEAQ (reference sequence). CDR3 protein: CASSLRGGPQTNEKLFF. In DNA form, the CDR3 reads TGTGCCAGCAGCTTACGGGGGGGCCCCCAGACTAATGAAAAACTGTTTTTT. Full variable domain (missing parts from reference TRBV7-9 and TRBJ1-4): DTGVSQNPRHKITKRGQNVTFRCDPISEHNRLYWYRQTLGQGPEFLTYFQNEAQLEKSRLLSDRFSAERPKGSFSTLEIQRTEQGDSAMYLCASSLRGGPQTNEKLFFGSGTQLSVL.

The genes are TRBV9 and TRBJ1-1; D is uncertain. CDR3 length: 14 amino acids. Trimming removed 4 bases at V and 0 bases at J, with 10 bases between. CDR1 and CDR2 from the germline V gene are SGDLS and YYNGEE. The CDR3 protein is CASSSRTVNTEAFF. The CDR3 nucleotides are TGTGCCAGCAGCTCAAGGACGGTGAACACTGAAGCTTTCTTT.

This clone was detected only once. V and J are TRBV7-2 and TRBJ1-1; D unclear. The CDR3 length is 14 residues. The V gene's germline CDR1 is SGHTA and CDR2 FQGNSA. The V end lost 1 base, the J end lost 1 base, and 7 bases lay between the germline ends. CDR3 nucleotides: TGTGCCAGCAGCTTAGGGTCAAGGAACACTGAAGCTTTCTTT. It encodes CASSLGSRNTEAFF.

This chain uses TRBV10-1 with TRBJ2-6; either TRBD1 or TRBD2 may supply D (5 bases each). The CDR3 consists of 22 residues. The germline CDR1 and CDR2 sequences are WNHNN and SYGVQD (reference sequence). V gave up 3 bases and J gave up 0 bases, with 27 bases separating them. The CDR3 loop is CASSDPIGSSLVRGSGANVLTF. CDR3 DNA: TGCGCCAGCAGTGACCCGATTGGGTCTAGCCTGGTAAGGGGCTCTGGGGCCAACGTCCTGACTTTC.

The gene calls are TRBV7-3 and TRBJ2-2; 8 nucleotides agree with TRBD2. CDR3 size: 14 residues. Germline trimming cut 4 bases from V and 7 bases from J; bases unmatched to any gene: 5. Germline CDR1 and CDR2: SGHTA and FQGTGA. The CDR3 DNA reads as TGTGCCAGCAGCTCGGGACTAGATAGCGGGGAGCTGTTTTTT. Translating it yields CASSSGLDSGELFF. Based on the CDR3 plus reference TRBV7-3 and TRBJ2-2, the full variable domain is GAGVSQTPSNKVTEKGKYVELRCDPISGHTALYWYRQSLGQGPEFLIYFQGTGAADDSGLPNDRFFAVRPEGSVSTLKIQRTERGDSAVYLCASSSGLDSGELFFGEGSRLTVL.

This clone has a single count. The genes are TRBV5-1 and TRBJ2-4; maybe TRBD2 (5 bases). The V end was cut by 0 bases, the J end by 7 bases, with 14 bases between. Germline-derived CDR1 and CDR2 are SGHRS and YFSETQ. The CDR3 covers 15 residues. The chain's CDR3 is CASSLGVGVGNIQYF. The CDR3 DNA is TGCGCCAGCAGCTTGGGCGTGGGAGTGGGGAACATTCAGTACTTC.

The rearrangement uses TRBV10-3 and TRBJ1-2; D might be TRBD1 (5 bases). Trimming took off 2 bases at V and 4 bases at J, with 11 bases between the two ends. CDR3 length: 14 amino acids. CDR1 and CDR2 from the germline V gene are ENHRY and SYGVKD. The DNA for the CDR3 is TGTGCCATCAGTGAGACGGGGGAGCCCTATGGCTACACCTTC. Translation: CAISETGEPYGYTF.

This clone was counted once. The CDR3 loop reads CASSPRQGVGLAKNIQYF. CDR3 nucleotides: TGTGCCAGCAGTCCGAGACAGGGGGTAGGCTTAGCCAAAAACATTCAGTACTTC. The chain couples TRBV27 to TRBJ2-4; 9 bases map to TRBD1. Germline V CDR1 and CDR2: MNHEY, SMNVEV (reference sequence). This CDR3 has 18 amino acids. Losses at the gene ends were 5 bases for V and 0 bases for J; bases not matched to a gene: 11.

The genes are TRBV28 and TRBJ2-5; 13 bases are shared with TRBD2. Germline CDR1 MDHEN, CDR2 SYDVKM. V was clipped by 1 base and J by 5 bases; unmatched bases: 4. The CDR3 has 16 amino acids. The CDR3 loop reads CASSLFGTSGVETQYF. CDR3 nucleotide sequence: TGTGCCAGCAGTTTATTCGGGACTAGCGGGGTGGAGACCCAGTACTTC.

This clone showed up just a few times. The V and J genes are TRBV2 and TRBJ1-6, with D maybe TRBD1 (6 bases). Germline V CDR1 and CDR2: SNHLY, FYNNEI. CDR3 size: 15 residues. Trimming took off 7 bases at V and 7 bases at J, with 17 bases between the two ends. The CDR3 region has the DNA TGTGCCAGCACACCTCAACAGGGATGGAATTCACCCCTCCACTTT. This codes for CASTPQQGWNSPLHF. Together with reference TRBV2 and TRBJ1-6, the CDR3 gives the full variable domain: EPEVTQTPSHQVTQMGQEVILRCVPISNHLYFYWYRQILGQKVEFLVSFYNNEISEKSEIFDDQFSVERPDGSNFTLKIRSTKLEDSAMYFCASTPQQGWNSPLHFGNGTRLTVT.

The chain employs TRBV19 and TRBJ1-1; the D gene is possibly TRBD1 (5 bases). The CDR3 runs 14 residues. Germline assignment: CDR1 LNHDA and CDR2 SQIVND (reference sequence). With 6 bases removed from V and 3 bases from J, the gap between germline ends came to 14 bases. The CDR3: CASRDPGRYTEAFF. The CDR3, as DNA: TGTGCCAGTAGGGACCCAGGGAGGTACACTGAAGCTTTCTTT.

The chain combines TRBV7-9 with TRBJ2-1; D perhaps matches TRBD1 (6 bases). In germline, CDR1 is SEHNR, CDR2 FQNEAQ (reference sequence). Trimming stripped 5 bases from V and 7 bases from J, with 12 bases between. CDR3 size: 13 residues. The DNA for the CDR3 is TGTGCCAGCAGCCGAGGGGGAGTAAATGAGCAGTTCTTC. Translated, it gives CASSRGGVNEQFF.